The rows below give T cell receptor beta chains drawn from one sample of a study of shared clonotypes between healthy human individuals. The repertoire was sequenced with immunoSEQ multiplex PCR; TCRdb's copy has only in-frame clones and lacks some. The sample shows about 2.1 million clones, about 94% of them seen only once. Sequencing was done on a sample of naive CD8+ T cells from PBMCs. The receptor source for this set is a man younger than 35 in good health. Some clones in this sample may be carry-over from other donors' samples. Each CDR3 is given with its conserved first and last residue. The order of the fields is D gene, V gene, clone size, J gene, CDR3 protein, CDR3 DNA. The D gene is left open where the match is weak. Clone size is stated in some rows and not others, as once, few, many or a class when expanded.

>NA|TRBV7-9|few|TRBJ2-2
CASREGDTGELFF
TGTGCCAGCAGGGAGGGGGACACCGGGGAGCTGTTTTTT
>NA|TRBV5-1|NA|TRBJ2-1
CASSGRPASNEQFF
TGCGCCAGCAGCGGGAGACCAGCCAGCAATGAGCAGTTCTTC
>TRBD2|TRBV27|NA|TRBJ2-7
CASSPQLAGDEQYF
TGTGCCAGCAGTCCTCAGCTAGCGGGAGACGAGCAGTACTTC
>NA|TRBV5-1|NA|TRBJ2-7
CASSPFRAESEQYF
TGCGCCAGCAGCCCCTTCAGGGCGGAGAGCGAGCAGTACTTC
>TRBD1|TRBV7-3|NA|TRBJ2-1
CASSLTSQGADEQFF
TGTGCCAGCAGCTTAACTTCCCAGGGGGCGGATGAGCAGTTCTTC
>NA|TRBV7-9|NA|TRBJ1-5
CASSLGGQDNQPQHF
TGTGCCAGCAGCTTAGGGGGGCAGGACAATCAGCCCCAGCATTTT
>NA|TRBV7-7|NA|TRBJ1-2
CASSPKFRRRYGYTF
TGTGCCAGCAGCCCTAAATTTCGGCGGCGGTATGGCTACACCTTC
>TRBD2|TRBV10-2|NA|TRBJ2-3
CASSQAGGRGDTQYF
TGCGCCAGCAGCCAAGCGGGGGGGAGGGGAGATACGCAGTATTTT
>NA|TRBV5-1|NA|TRBJ2-7
CASSLATTTGSSYEQYF
TGCGCCAGCAGCTTGGCCACGACGACGGGGAGCTCCTACGAGCAGTACTTC
>TRBD2|TRBV27|NA|TRBJ2-1
CASSSGLGYEQFF
TGTGCCAGCAGTTCGGGACTAGGGTATGAGCAGTTCTTC
>TRBD2|TRBV29-1|NA|TRBJ2-7
CSVGGNTYEQYF
TGCAGCGTGGGGGGGAACACCTACGAGCAGTACTTC
>NA|TRBV7-9|NA|TRBJ2-2
CASSLKRDNTGELFF
TGTGCCAGCAGCTTAAAACGCGACAACACCGGGGAGCTGTTTTTT
>NA|TRBV7-9|NA|TRBJ2-7
CASSQTPFSYEQYF
TGTGCCAGCAGCCAGACACCATTCTCCTACGAGCAGTACTTC